Presented here are 12 T cell receptor beta chains from one specimen sequenced in a study of blood T cell repertoires in COVID-19. Profiling relied on immunoSEQ multiplex PCR, and the TCRdb table lists in-frame clones only, not all of them. The sample lists 140,000 or so clones; 85% to 90% were seen once. Sequences were obtained from peripheral blood. These receptors came from an elderly woman with acute or convalescent COVID-19.

In DNA form, the CDR3 reads TGCGCCAGCAGCCGGGGGGGACAGAGCTCTGGAAACACCATATATTTT. This gives the protein CASSRGGQSSGNTIYF. This rearrangement joins TRBV5-1 to TRBJ1-3; 7 nucleotides line up with TRBD1. Germline V gives CDR1 SGHRS, CDR2 YFSETQ. With V trimmed by 4 bases and J by 0 bases, 7 bases remained unmatched. The CDR3 totals 16 residues.

This rearrangement joins TRBV6-6 to TRBJ1-5; D perhaps matches TRBD1 (5 bases). From germline, CDR1 is MNHNY and CDR2 SVGAGI (reference sequence). The CDR3 is 14 residues long. Trimming shortened V by 5 bases and J by 1 base, and 9 bases separated the two germline ends. CDR3 coding DNA: TGTGCCAGCAGTCCCCAGGGCAGCAATCAGCCCCAGCATTTT. Residues: CASSPQGSNQPQHF.

The J gene is TRBJ1-4, the V gene TRBV29-1, with D possibly TRBD1 on 6 matching bases. The CDR3 runs 12 residues. Germline V gene sequence: CDR1 SQVTM, CDR2 ANQGSEA. Trimming removed 6 bases at V and 8 bases at J, with 13 bases between. The CDR3 loop reads CSVGGAGEKLFF. In nucleotides, the CDR3 is TGCAGCGTGGGGGGGGCAGGAGAAAAACTGTTTTTT.

The chain recombines TRBV7-9 with TRBJ2-3, with 8 positions matching TRBD1. Trimming at V came to 3 bases and at J to 0 bases, leaving 2 bases not matched to a gene. Germline values: CDR1 SEHNR, CDR2 FQNEAQ (reference sequence). CDR3 size: 15 residues. CDR3 residues: CASSLGTGSTDTQYF. The CDR3 region has the DNA TGTGCCAGCAGCTTGGGGACAGGAAGCACAGATACGCAGTATTTT.

Written as DNA, the CDR3 is TGTGCCAGGTGTGACAGGGTGAATCAGCCCCAGCATTTT. Translated: CARCDRVNQPQHF. This rearrangement joins TRBV6-5 to TRBJ1-5; 7 positions agree with TRBD1. The CDR3 is made up of 13 amino acids. The germline V gene encodes CDR1 MNHEY and CDR2 SVGAGI. Losses at the gene ends were 9 bases for V and 4 bases for J; bases not matched to a gene: 6.

V gene TRBV30 combines with J gene TRBJ1-3; D is unclear. The germline V gene has CDR1 GTSNPN and CDR2 SVGIG (reference sequence). The ends were cut back, 0 bases at V and 3 bases at J, with 6 bases in the middle. The CDR3 spans 13 residues. Here the CDR3 reads CAWSVRFGNTIYF. CDR3 coding DNA: TGTGCCTGGAGTGTGAGGTTTGGAAACACCATATATTTT.

The chain links TRBV6-5 to TRBJ1-1; TRBD1 might be the D (6 bases). Germline CDR1 MNHEY, CDR2 SVGAGI. There are 14 residues in the CDR3. V dropped 5 bases and J dropped 3 bases, with 13 bases sitting between them. For the CDR3, the DNA is TGTGCCAGCAGTAACAGGGCGGGGGACACTGAAGCTTTCTTT. It is translated as CASSNRAGDTEAFF.

CDR3 in amino acids: CAISDRGNTEAFF. CDR3 DNA sequence: TGTGCCATCAGTGACAGGGGTAACACTGAAGCTTTCTTT. This chain connects TRBV10-3 to TRBJ1-1; possibly TRBD1 for D (6 bases). Germline CDR1 and CDR2: ENHRY and SYGVKD. V was clipped by 3 bases and J by 2 bases, with 7 bases between them. CDR3 length: 13 amino acids.

This chain uses TRBV12-5 with TRBJ1-1; D is possibly TRBD1 (5 bases). V lost 2 bases, J lost 5 bases, and 15 bases lay in between. This CDR3 contains 15 residues. Germline lookup yields CDR1 LGHNT and CDR2 FRNRAP. CDR3 loop: CASGLRGDRGTEAFF. CDR3 coding DNA: TGTGCTAGTGGTTTGCGCGGGGATAGGGGAACTGAAGCTTTCTTT. The whole variable domain, filled in from reference TRBV12-5 and TRBJ1-1, reads DARVTQTPRHKVTEMGQEVTMRCQPILGHNTVFWYRQTMMQGLELLAYFRNRAPLDDSGMPKDRFSAEMPDATLATLKIQPSEPRDSAVYFCASGLRGDRGTEAFFGQGTRLTVV.

The chain recombines TRBV7-2 with TRBJ2-4; 16 bases are a match to TRBD2. After removal of 0 bases from V and 5 bases from J, the junction contained 1 base not matched to a gene. Per the germline V gene, CDR1 is SGHTA and CDR2 is FQGNSA. CDR3 length: 17 residues. The CDR3 DNA reads as TGTGCCAGCAGCTTAGCGGGACTAGCGGGGGGGCAAAACATTCAGTACTTC. Translating gives CASSLAGLAGGQNIQYF.

The chain uses TRBV19 and TRBJ2-7; possible D gene TRBD1, 6 bases. Germline V gives CDR1 LNHDA, CDR2 SQIVND (reference sequence). CDR3 length: 15 residues. V was cut by 5 bases and J by 3 bases, with 17 bases left in between. In DNA, the CDR3 is TGTGCCAGTAGTCCCGCAGGGGCAGGTTTCTACGAGCAGTACTTC. Amino acid sequence: CASSPAGAGFYEQYF.

Only one count was recorded for this clone. This chain uses TRBV19 with TRBJ2-7; D unresolved. Germline V lookup: CDR1 LNHDA, CDR2 SQIVND (reference sequence). V lost 4 bases and J lost 0, with 10 bases in between. The length of the CDR3 is 14 residues. The CDR3 is CASSSRYSSYEQYF. CDR3 DNA: TGTGCCAGTAGTAGCAGGTACAGCTCCTACGAGCAGTACTTC.